The T cell receptor (beta chain) described here comes from a study of T-cell reconstitution after alpha-beta-depleted transplantation in children. Study-wide findings and caveats: At the one-year point after transplant, T-cell counts and TCRbeta diversity were found to come mostly from T cells that had been newly produced. Alpha-beta T cells about two months after transplant reportedly derived from several hundred expanded graft clones.

V was clipped by 0 bases and J by 2 bases, with 18 bases between them. CDR1 LNHNV and CDR2 YYDKDF come from the germline V gene (reference sequence). The CDR3 has 18 residues. This clonotype was counted a few times. Its target is not known. As it was prepared, the TCRbeta library received unique molecular identifiers. TCRdb fed the PCR reads into MiXCR, producing one record per CDR3 protein. The repertoire includes 700,000 or so distinct CDR3 sequences, less than 15% of them detected once, and about 0.77% sits in the top ten. This TCR was recovered from a girl aged 2-10 years with congenital amegakaryocytic thrombocytopenia, due to receive a stem cell transplant. The V and J genes are TRBV15 and TRBJ2-3; TRBD1 is a possible D gene (7 bases). The sample was PBMCs, taken before TCRalphabeta/CD19-depleted stem cell transplant. The CDR3 DNA reads TGTGCCACCAGCAGAGATCTAGTAGCAGGGGGACTCACAGATACGCAGTATTTT. Protein: CATSRDLVAGGLTDTQYF.